The 5 T cell receptor beta chains presented below share a single source sample, sequenced in a study of neoadjuvant anti-PD-1 for oral cavity cancer. The protocol was immunoSEQ multiplex PCR, while the TCRdb copy is restricted to in-frame clones and leaves out a portion. This table holds approximately 9,500 clones, about 80% found once. Time point defined: after neoadjuvant nivolumab, at surgical resection. The sequencing here drew on PBMCs, taken after nivolumab (anti-PD-1) treatment. These receptors came from a person aged 35 to 85 with oral cavity squamous cell carcinoma.

The CDR3 reads CASSSPPGEQPQHF. DNA for the CDR3: TGTGCCAGCAGTTCCCCCCCAGGAGAACAGCCCCAGCATTTT. The V gene is TRBV6-6, the J gene TRBJ1-5; D is ambiguous. This CDR3 region has 14 residues. Germline V lookup: CDR1 MNHNY, CDR2 SVGAGI (reference sequence). Trimming removed 4 bases from V and 7 bases from J, with 14 bases in between.

V gene TRBV9 combines with J gene TRBJ1-3, with no clear D. Germline-derived CDR1 and CDR2 are SGDLS and YYNGEE. V was clipped by 0 bases and J by 0 bases, with 7 bases between them. The CDR3 spans 15 residues. The CDR3: CASSVGRRSGNTIYF. The CDR3 DNA reads as TGTGCCAGCAGCGTAGGGCGGCGCTCTGGAAACACCATATATTTT.

This clone has a handful of counts. The V call is TRBV7-9, the J call TRBJ1-3; 7 bases map to TRBD1. The CDR3 is 16 residues long. Losses at the gene ends were 5 bases for V and 6 bases for J; bases not matched to a gene: 13. Germline assignment: CDR1 SEHNR and CDR2 FQNEAQ (reference sequence). The CDR3: CASSPSGTAWVNTIYF. The CDR3 coding sequence is TGTGCCAGCAGCCCATCCGGGACAGCTTGGGTAAACACCATATATTTT.

This clone has only a few counts. The chain carries TRBV5-4 and TRBJ2-2; no clear D. V was trimmed by 4 bases and J by 8 bases, leaving 12 bases between them. The germline CDR1 and CDR2 sequences are SGHNT and YYREEE (reference sequence). The CDR3 extends over 13 amino acids. The CDR3 loop is CASSPLVTGELFF. CDR3 nucleotides: TGTGCCAGCAGCCCTCTCGTAACTGGGGAGCTGTTTTTT.

The chain uses TRBV28 and TRBJ1-2, with 7 bases fitting TRBD1. After removal of 3 bases from V and 7 bases from J, the junction contained 11 bases not matched to a gene. CDR1 is MDHEN and CDR2 is SYDVKM in the germline V gene. The CDR3 length is 15 residues. The CDR3 here is CASSLVGRGTGGYTF. DNA for the CDR3: TGTGCCAGCAGTTTGGTAGGCAGGGGGACCGGTGGCTACACCTTC.